This TCR beta chain was captured by sequencing in a study of T cells after yellow fever vaccination. Regarding the study as a whole: Peak timing came faster in the weaker secondary response, day 5 versus 15.

Deletions cut 3 bases from V and 11 bases from J, with 13 bases between. Germline assignment: CDR1 SGHTA and CDR2 FQGNSA. The CDR3 contains 12 residues. This clonotype has ten or more counts. The antigen remains undetermined. TCRdb reprocessed the 5' RACE reads via MiXCR and lists one record per CDR3 protein. Here the sample spans around 310,000 distinct CDR3 sequences, over 3.5% being singletons. The TCR comes from a man between 18 and 29 years old who received the YFV17D yellow fever vaccine. The chain joins TRBV7-2 to TRBJ1-1; D unclear. The specimen comprised PBMCs, sampled 15 days after the yellow fever booster vaccination. CDR3 DNA sequence: TGTGCCAGCAGCTTCTCGGACGTGAAGGCTTTCTTT. Its translation: CASSFSDVKAFF.